Reported below is one TCR beta chain. This record comes from a study of blood T cell repertoires in COVID-19. Study information: Donors in the United States, Italy and Spain gave samples during acute or convalescent COVID-19.

Per the authors' pipeline: For nucleated cells, counts were estimated from reference gene primer amplification. Method: immunoSEQ multiplex PCR; TCRdb's copy keeps in-frame clones and lacks some. The V and J calls and clone size come from that table; D and trimming were worked out from the DNA. The sample consists of tens of thousands of clones, about 80% of them appearing once. The germline gives CDR1 SGDLS, CDR2 YYNGEE. The length of the CDR3 is 16 residues. Between the trimmed V and J ends, which lost 4 bases and 1 base, there was a span of 17 bases. The material sequenced was peripheral blood. V usage is TRBV9 and J usage is TRBJ1-1; a possible D gene is TRBD1 (6 bases). The sequence was obtained from a man in his 60s with active or convalescent COVID-19. The CDR3: CASSLQGRQGNTEAFF. Here the CDR3 DNA reads TGTGCCAGCAGCCTACAGGGAAGGCAAGGGAACACTGAAGCTTTCTTT.